Described below is a single T cell receptor beta chain sequence and its context. Its specificity is not known. The data were obtained in a study of T cell responses to AZD1222 COVID-19 vaccine. Study observations and caveats: Possibly, clonal diversity was underestimated; donors were largely white British and included more females. Of the AZD1222 recipients, only 5 or 6 were seropositive at baseline.

The method was immunoSEQ multiplex PCR; TCRdb's version includes in-frame clones alone and lacks a portion of them. The table shows some 110,000 clones, with approximately 88% occurring only once. CDR3 size: 11 residues. Germline V gene lookup returns CDR1 MNHEY and CDR2 SVGAGI. With 7 bases removed from V and 5 bases from J, the gap between germline ends came to 6 bases. The chain joins TRBV6-5 to TRBJ2-1; no firm D call. This specimen consisted of peripheral blood, obtained on day 0 of AZD1222 vaccination. The sequence was obtained from an adult in good health. This CDR3 reads CASTRNNEQFF. Written as DNA, the CDR3 is TGTGCCAGCACCAGGAACAATGAGCAGTTCTTC.